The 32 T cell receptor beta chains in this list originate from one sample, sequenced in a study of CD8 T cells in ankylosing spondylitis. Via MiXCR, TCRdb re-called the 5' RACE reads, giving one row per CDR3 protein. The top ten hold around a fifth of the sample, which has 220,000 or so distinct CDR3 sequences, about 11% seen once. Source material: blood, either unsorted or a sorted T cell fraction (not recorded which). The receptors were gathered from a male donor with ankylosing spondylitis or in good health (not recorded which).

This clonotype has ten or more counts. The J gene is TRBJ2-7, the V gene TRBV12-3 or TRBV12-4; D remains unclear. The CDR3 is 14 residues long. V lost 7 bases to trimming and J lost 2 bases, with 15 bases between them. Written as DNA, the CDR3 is TGTGCCAGCACCCCCCAGGAGTCCCCCTACGAGCAGTACTTC. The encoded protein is CASTPQESPYEQYF.

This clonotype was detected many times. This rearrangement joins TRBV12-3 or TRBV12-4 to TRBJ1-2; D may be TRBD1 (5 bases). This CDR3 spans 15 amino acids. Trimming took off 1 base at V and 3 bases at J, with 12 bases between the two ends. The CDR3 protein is CASSLVGAHHYGYTF. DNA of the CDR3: TGTGCCAGCAGTTTAGTTGGGGCCCACCACTATGGCTACACCTTC.

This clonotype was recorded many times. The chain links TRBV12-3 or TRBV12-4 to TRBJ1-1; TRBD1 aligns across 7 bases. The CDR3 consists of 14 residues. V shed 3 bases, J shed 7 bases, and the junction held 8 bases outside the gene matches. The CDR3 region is CASSLRDRNSEAFF. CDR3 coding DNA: TGTGCCAGCAGTTTGAGGGACAGAAATAGTGAAGCTTTCTTT.

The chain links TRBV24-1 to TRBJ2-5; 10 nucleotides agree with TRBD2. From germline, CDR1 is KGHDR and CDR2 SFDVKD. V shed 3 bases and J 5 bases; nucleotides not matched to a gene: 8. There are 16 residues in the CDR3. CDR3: CATSDPGTSVSETQYF. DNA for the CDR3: TGTGCCACCAGTGATCCTGGGACTAGCGTTTCGGAGACCCAGTACTTC.

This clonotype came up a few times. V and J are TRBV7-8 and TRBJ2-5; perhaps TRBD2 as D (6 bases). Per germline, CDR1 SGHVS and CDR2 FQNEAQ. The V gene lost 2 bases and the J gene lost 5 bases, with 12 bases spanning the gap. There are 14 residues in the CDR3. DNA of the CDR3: TGTGCCAGCAGCTTAAAAGCAGGAGGGGAGACCCAGTACTTC. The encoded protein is CASSLKAGGETQYF.

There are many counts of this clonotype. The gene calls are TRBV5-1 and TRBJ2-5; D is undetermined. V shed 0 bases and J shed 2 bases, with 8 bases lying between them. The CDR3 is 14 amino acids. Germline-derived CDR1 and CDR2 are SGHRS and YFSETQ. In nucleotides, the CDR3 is TGCGCCAGCAGCTTGGACGTGGGACAAGAGACCCAGTACTTC. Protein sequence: CASSLDVGQETQYF. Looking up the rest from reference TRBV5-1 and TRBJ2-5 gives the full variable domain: KAGVTQTPRYLIKTRGQQVTLSCSPISGHRSVSWYQQTPGQGLQFLFEYFSETQRNKGNFPGRFSGRQFSNSRSEMNVSTLELGDSALYLCASSLDVGQETQYFGPGTRLLVL.

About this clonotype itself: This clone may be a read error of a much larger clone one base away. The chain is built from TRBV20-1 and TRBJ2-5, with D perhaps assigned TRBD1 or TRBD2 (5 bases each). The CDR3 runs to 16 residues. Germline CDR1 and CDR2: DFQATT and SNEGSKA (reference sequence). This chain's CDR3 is CSARGRDRTKQENQYF. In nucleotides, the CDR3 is TGCAGTGCTAGAGGACGGGACCGCACTAAACAAGAGAACCAGTACTTC.

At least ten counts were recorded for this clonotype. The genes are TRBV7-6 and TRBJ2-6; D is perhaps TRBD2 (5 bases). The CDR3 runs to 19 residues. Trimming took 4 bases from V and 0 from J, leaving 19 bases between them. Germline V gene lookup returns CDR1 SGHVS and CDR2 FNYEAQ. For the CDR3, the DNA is TGTGCCAGCAGCTCCGTTTTTTCGGGAATCGACTCTGGGGCCAACGTCCTGACTTTC. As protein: CASSSVFSGIDSGANVLTF.

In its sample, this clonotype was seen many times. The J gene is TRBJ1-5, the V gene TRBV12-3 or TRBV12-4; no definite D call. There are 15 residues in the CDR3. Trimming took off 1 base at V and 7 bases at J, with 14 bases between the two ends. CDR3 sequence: CASSLGGSSRQPQHF. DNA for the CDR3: TGTGCCAGCAGTTTAGGCGGCAGCTCGAGGCAGCCCCAGCATTTT.

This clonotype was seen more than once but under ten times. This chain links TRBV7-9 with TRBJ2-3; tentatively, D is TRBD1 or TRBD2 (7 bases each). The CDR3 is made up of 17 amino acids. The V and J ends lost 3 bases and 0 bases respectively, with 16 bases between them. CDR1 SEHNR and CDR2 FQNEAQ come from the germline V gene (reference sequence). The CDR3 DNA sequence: TGTGCCAGCAGCTTCCCCAGGGGGGGAATAAGCACAGATACGCAGTATTTT. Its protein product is CASSFPRGGISTDTQYF.

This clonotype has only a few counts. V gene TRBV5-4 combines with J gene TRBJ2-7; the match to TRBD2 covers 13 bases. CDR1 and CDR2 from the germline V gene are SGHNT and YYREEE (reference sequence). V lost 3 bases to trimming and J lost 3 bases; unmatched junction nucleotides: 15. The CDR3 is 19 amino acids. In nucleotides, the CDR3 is TGTGCCAGCAGCTACACTAGCGGGGGGGCTCTCAACCCTTTCTACGAGCAGTACTTC. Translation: CASSYTSGGALNPFYEQYF.

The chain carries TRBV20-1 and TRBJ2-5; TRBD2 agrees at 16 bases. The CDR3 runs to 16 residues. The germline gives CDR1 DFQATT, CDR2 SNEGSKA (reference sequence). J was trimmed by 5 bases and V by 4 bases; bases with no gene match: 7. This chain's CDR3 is CSAMGLAGGLSETQYF. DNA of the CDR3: TGCAGTGCTATGGGACTAGCGGGGGGGCTAAGTGAGACCCAGTACTTC.

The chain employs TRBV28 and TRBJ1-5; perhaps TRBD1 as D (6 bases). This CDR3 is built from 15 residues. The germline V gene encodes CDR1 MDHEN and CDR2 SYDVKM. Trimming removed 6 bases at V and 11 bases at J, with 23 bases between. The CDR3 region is CASSSGQPGRVAQHF. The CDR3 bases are TGTGCCAGCAGCTCCGGACAGCCGGGTCGAGTCGCCCAGCATTTT.

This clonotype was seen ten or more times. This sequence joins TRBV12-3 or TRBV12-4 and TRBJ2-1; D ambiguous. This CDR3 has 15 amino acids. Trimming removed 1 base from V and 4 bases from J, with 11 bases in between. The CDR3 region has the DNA TGTGCCAGCAGTTTAGAGGCTGGTGGATACAATGAGCAGTTCTTC. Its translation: CASSLEAGGYNEQFF.

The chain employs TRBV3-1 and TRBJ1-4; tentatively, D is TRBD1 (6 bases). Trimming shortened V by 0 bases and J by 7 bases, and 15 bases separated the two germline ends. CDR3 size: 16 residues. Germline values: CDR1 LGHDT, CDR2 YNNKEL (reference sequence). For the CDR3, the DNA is TGTGCCAGCAGCCAAGATCAGCCGGGGGCGCTTGAAAAACTGTTTTTT. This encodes CASSQDQPGALEKLFF.

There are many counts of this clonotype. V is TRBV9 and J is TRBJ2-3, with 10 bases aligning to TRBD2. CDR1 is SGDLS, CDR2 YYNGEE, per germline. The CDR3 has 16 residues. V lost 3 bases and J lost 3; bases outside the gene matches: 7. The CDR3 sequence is CASSDQLAGKTDTQYF. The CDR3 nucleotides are TGTGCCAGCAGCGACCAACTAGCGGGGAAAACAGATACGCAGTATTTT.

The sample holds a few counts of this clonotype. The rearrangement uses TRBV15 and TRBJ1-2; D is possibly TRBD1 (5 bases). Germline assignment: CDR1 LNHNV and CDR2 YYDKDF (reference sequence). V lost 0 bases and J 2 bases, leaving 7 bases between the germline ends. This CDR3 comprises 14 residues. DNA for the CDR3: TGTGCCACCAGCAGAGAAACAGGAAACTATGGCTACACCTTC. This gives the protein CATSRETGNYGYTF.

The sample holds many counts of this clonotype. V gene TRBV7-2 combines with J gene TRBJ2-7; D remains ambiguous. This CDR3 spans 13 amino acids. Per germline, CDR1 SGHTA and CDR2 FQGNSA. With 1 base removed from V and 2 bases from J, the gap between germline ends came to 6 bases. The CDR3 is CASSLDGTYEQYF. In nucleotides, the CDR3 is TGTGCCAGCAGCTTAGATGGCACCTACGAGCAGTACTTC.

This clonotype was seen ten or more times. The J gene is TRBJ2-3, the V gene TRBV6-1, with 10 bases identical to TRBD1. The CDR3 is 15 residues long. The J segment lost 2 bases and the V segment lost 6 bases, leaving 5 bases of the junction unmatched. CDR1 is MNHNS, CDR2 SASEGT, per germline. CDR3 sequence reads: CASRKTGGHTDTQYF. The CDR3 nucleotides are TGTGCCAGCAGGAAGACAGGGGGCCACACAGATACGCAGTATTTT.

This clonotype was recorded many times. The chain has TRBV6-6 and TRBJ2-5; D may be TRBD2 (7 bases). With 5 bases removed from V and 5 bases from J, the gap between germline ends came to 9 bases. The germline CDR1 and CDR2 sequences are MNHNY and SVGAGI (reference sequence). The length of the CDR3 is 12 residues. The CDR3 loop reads CASSRGGETQYF. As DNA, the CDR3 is TGTGCCAGCAGTAGGGGGGGGGAGACCCAGTACTTC.

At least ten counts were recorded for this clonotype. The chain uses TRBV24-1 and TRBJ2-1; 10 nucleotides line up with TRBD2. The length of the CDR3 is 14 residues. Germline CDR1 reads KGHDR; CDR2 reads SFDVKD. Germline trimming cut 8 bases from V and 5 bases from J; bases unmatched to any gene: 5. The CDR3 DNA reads TGTGCCACCATCGGACTAGCGGACGACAATGAGCAGTTCTTC. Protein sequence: CATIGLADDNEQFF.

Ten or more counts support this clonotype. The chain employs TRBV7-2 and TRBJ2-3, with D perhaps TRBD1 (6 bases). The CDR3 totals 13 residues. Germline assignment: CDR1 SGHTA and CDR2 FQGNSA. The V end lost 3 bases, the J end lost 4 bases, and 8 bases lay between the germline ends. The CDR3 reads CASSFDRSDTQYF. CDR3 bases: TGTGCCAGCAGCTTCGACAGGTCAGATACGCAGTATTTT.

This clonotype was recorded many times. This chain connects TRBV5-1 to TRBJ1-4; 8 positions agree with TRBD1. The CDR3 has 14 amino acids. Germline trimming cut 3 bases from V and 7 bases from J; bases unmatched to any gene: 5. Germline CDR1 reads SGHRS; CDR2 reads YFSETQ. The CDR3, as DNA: TGCGCCAGCAGCTCCAGACAGGGGAGTGAAAAACTGTTTTTT. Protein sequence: CASSSRQGSEKLFF.

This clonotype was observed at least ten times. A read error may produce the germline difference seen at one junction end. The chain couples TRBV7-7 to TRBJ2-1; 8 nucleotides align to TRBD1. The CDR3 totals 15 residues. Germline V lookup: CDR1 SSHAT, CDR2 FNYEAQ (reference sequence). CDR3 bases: TGTGCTAGCAGTTTCGGACAGGGTTCCTACAATGAGCAGTTCTTC. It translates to CASSFGQGSYNEQFF.

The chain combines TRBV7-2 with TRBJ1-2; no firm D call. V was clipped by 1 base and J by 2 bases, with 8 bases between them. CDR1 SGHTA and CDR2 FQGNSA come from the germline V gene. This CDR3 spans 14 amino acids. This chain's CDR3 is CASSLVSLNYGYTF. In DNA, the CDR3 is TGTGCCAGCAGCTTAGTTTCGTTAAACTATGGCTACACCTTC. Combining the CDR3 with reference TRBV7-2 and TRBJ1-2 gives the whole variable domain GAGVSQSPSNKVTEKGKDVELRCDPISGHTALYWYRQSLGQGLEFLIYFQGNSAPDKSGLPSDRFSAERTGGSVSTLTIQRTQQEDSAVYLCASSLVSLNYGYTFGSGTRLTVV.

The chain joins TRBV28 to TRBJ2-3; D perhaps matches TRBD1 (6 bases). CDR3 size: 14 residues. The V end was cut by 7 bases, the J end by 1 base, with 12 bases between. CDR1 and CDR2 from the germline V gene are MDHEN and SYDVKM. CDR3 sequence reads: CASNRELGTDTQYF. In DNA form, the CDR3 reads TGTGCCAGCAACAGGGAGTTGGGCACAGATACGCAGTATTTT.

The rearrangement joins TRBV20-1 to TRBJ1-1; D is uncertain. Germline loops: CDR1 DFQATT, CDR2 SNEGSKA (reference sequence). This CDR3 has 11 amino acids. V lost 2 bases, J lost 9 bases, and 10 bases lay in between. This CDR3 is CSARKGGKAFF. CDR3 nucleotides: TGCAGTGCTAGAAAGGGAGGAAAAGCTTTCTTT.

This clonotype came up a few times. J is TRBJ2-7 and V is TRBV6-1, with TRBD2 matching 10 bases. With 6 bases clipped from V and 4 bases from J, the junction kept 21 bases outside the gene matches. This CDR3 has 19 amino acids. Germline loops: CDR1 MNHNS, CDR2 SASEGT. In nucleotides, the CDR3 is TGTGCCAGCAGGGAAAGGGCAGGGATCTCTAGCGGGGGCCCTTACGAGCAGTACTTC. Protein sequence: CASRERAGISSGGPYEQYF.

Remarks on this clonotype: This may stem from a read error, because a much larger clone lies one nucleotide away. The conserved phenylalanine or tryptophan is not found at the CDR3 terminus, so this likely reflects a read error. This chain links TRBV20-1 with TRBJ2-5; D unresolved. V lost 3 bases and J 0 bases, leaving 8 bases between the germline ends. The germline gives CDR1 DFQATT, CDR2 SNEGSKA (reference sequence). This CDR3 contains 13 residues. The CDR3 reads CSASGRDQETQYL. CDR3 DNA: TGCAGTGCTAGCGGTCGAGACCAAGAGACCCAGTACTTG.

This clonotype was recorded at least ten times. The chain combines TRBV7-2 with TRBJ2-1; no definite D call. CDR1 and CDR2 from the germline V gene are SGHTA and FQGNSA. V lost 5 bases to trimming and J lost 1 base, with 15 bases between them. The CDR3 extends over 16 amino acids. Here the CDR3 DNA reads TGTGCCAGCAGCGCAATAATATCGATTTCCTACAATGAGCAGTTCTTC. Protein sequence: CASSAIISISYNEQFF.

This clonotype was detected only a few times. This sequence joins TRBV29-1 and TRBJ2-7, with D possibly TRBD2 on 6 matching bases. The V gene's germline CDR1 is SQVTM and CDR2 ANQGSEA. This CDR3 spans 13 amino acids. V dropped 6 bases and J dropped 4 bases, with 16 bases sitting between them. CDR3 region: CSVRVNRGYEQYF. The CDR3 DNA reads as TGCAGCGTCCGGGTAAACCGGGGGTACGAGCAGTACTTC.

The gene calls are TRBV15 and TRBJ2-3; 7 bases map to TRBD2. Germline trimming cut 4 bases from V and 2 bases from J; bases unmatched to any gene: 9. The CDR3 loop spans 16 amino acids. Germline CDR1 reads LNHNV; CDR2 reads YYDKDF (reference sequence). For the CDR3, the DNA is TGTGCCACCAGCATCGGCACGGGGGGAGCCACAGATACGCAGTATTTT. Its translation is CATSIGTGGATDTQYF.